A selection of T cell receptor beta chains follows, all from one sample in a study of beta chain features in type 1 diabetes. Assay used: immunoSEQ multiplex PCR; TCRdb lists only in-frame clones, some missing. The profile shows under 400,000 clones, approximately 12% of them singletons. Sequencing input: naive CD4+ T cells from blood. These receptors were collected from a man aged 18 to 30 in good health. The CDR3 runs from the conserved cysteine through the conserved F or W. D genes are given only for firm matches. Expanded clones are given a class, and other clones once, few, many or no size at all.

D gene,V gene,clone size,J gene,CDR3 protein,CDR3 DNA
TRBD1,TRBV30,few,TRBJ2-1,CAHQGAGYNEQFF,TGTGCTCACCAGGGGGCTGGGTACAATGAGCAGTTCTTC
NA,TRBV20-1,NA,TRBJ2-7,CSARLSYEQYF,TGCAGTGCTAGATTGAGCTACGAGCAGTACTTC
TRBD2,TRBV2,NA,TRBJ2-1,CASSRAGSYNEQFF,TGTGCCAGCAGTCGAGCGGGGTCCTACAATGAGCAGTTCTTC
NA,TRBV2,NA,TRBJ1-5,CASNRGEGQPQHF,TGTGCCAGCAATAGAGGGGAGGGTCAGCCCCAGCATTTT
NA,TRBV7-6,few,TRBJ2-5,CASSLAAAETQYF,TGTGCCAGCAGCTTAGCCGCAGCGGAGACCCAGTACTTC
NA,TRBV4-1,NA,TRBJ2-4,CASSQDEEPGEAKNIQYF,TGCGCCAGCAGCCAAGATGAGGAACCCGGAGAAGCCAAAAACATTCAGTACTTC
TRBD1,TRBV7-2,few,TRBJ2-7,CASSQGTVIYEQYF,TGTGCCAGCAGCCAGGGGACAGTCATCTACGAGCAGTACTTC
TRBD2,TRBV2,few,TRBJ2-1,CASSRGLLSHNEQFF,TGTGCCAGCAGCCGGGGACTACTCAGCCACAATGAGCAGTTCTTC
TRBD1,TRBV28,NA,TRBJ2-7,CASSSRTGSEQYF,TGTGCCAGCAGTTCCCGGACAGGGAGCGAGCAGTACTTC
NA,TRBV5-4,few,TRBJ2-3,CASSQLEGAVDTQYF,TGTGCCAGCAGCCAACTTGAGGGAGCAGTCGATACGCAGTATTTT
NA,TRBV6-6,NA,TRBJ2-7,CASSYGQAAVQYF,TGTGCCAGCAGTTACGGGCAGGCCGCTGTGCAGTACTTC
NA,TRBV19,few,TRBJ1-1,CASSSVPDRGAEAFF,TGTGCCAGTAGTTCAGTCCCGGACCGGGGAGCTGAAGCTTTCTTT
NA,TRBV7-8,NA,TRBJ2-7,CASSLSGPSRNEQYF,TGTGCCAGCAGCCTTAGCGGCCCTTCGAGAAACGAGCAGTACTTC
NA,TRBV18,NA,TRBJ1-2,CASSPLPGQGSYGYTF,TGTGCCAGCTCACCGCTTCCCGGCCAGGGGAGCTATGGCTACACCTTC
TRBD1,TRBV7-9,few,TRBJ2-7,CASSLWTGGDEQYF,TGTGCCAGCAGCCTATGGACAGGGGGCGACGAGCAGTACTTC
NA,TRBV5-4,NA,TRBJ2-1,CASSQDSGQVGGINEQFF,TGTGCCAGCAGCCAAGATTCCGGGCAGGTGGGGGGAATCAATGAGCAGTTCTTC
NA,TRBV6-5,NA,TRBJ1-4,CASSYSGGSHEKLFF,TGTGCCAGCAGTTACTCGGGAGGATCCCATGAAAAACTGTTTTTT
NA,TRBV5-1,NA,TRBJ2-7,CASRGSFDSYEQYF,TGCGCCAGCAGGGGGAGCTTCGACTCCTACGAGCAGTACTTC
TRBD1,TRBV2,NA,TRBJ1-2,CASSEGDRGLYGYTF,TGTGCCAGCAGTGAAGGGGACAGGGGGCTCTATGGCTACACCTTC
TRBD2,TRBV5-4,NA,TRBJ2-1,CASSSTSGSQYNEQFF,TGTGCCAGCAGCTCGACTAGCGGGAGCCAGTACAATGAGCAGTTCTTC
NA,TRBV4-2,few,TRBJ1-2,CASSQEGTTYGYTF,TGTGCCAGCAGCCAAGAAGGGACAACCTATGGCTACACCTTC
NA,TRBV7-9,NA,TRBJ2-1,CASSLYTGDNEQFF,TGTGCCAGCAGCTTATATACAGGTGACAATGAGCAGTTCTTC
NA,TRBV5-1,few,TRBJ1-1,CASSLESDTEAFF,TGCGCCAGCAGCCTTGAGAGTGACACTGAAGCTTTCTTT
NA,TRBV5-1,NA,TRBJ1-2,CASSSRDSYGYTF,TGCGCCAGCAGCTCGAGGGATTCGTATGGCTACACCTTC
TRBD2,TRBV7-9,NA,TRBJ2-1,CASNHRLAGRNEQFF,TGTGCCAGCAACCACAGGCTAGCGGGCCGCAATGAGCAGTTCTTC
TRBD2,TRBV10-3,NA,TRBJ2-7,CAISAGTRSSYEQYF,TGTGCCATCAGTGCCGGGACTAGGAGCTCCTACGAGCAGTACTTC
NA,TRBV28,few,TRBJ2-1,CASSFGVLGAFF,TGTGCCAGCAGTTTTGGTGTGCTGGGCGCGTTCTTC
TRBD1,TRBV27,few,TRBJ2-7,CASSLGRQGRRMRGYEQYF,TGTGCCAGCAGTCTTGGAAGACAGGGCCGGCGGATGAGGGGCTACGAGCAGTACTTC
NA,TRBV23-1,NA,TRBJ2-3,CASSQSGTKSTDTQYF,TGCGCCAGCAGTCAATCGGGGACAAAGAGCACAGATACGCAGTATTTT